This T cell receptor (beta chain) was documented in a study of CD8 T cells in ankylosing spondylitis. TCRdb re-analysed the 5' RACE reads in MiXCR, keeping a single row per CDR3 protein. The data contain 300,000 to 350,000 distinct CDR3 sequences, less than 25% of them singletons. Note on this clonotype: The antigen is not known.

Trimming removed 5 bases from V and 10 bases from J, with 15 bases in between. Germline V gene lookup returns CDR1 MDHEN and CDR2 SYDVKM. There are 14 residues in the CDR3. Study-level points and caveats: Reports say disease-linked clones showed up significantly more in matched ankylosing spondylitis synovial fluid. Ankylosing spondylitis blood appeared to carry a characteristic TCR beta motif of roughly eight highly homologous variants.

This TCR was sampled from a female donor with ankylosing spondylitis or in good health (not recorded which). Material for sequencing was blood, either unsorted or a sorted T cell fraction (not recorded which). The genes are TRBV28 and TRBJ1-6; D unresolved. CDR3 amino acids: CASSVNTDGSPLHF. CDR3 nucleotide sequence: TGTGCCAGCAGTGTCAACACCGACGGCTCACCCCTCCACTTT.